A single TCR beta chain is shown here with its context. This specimen comes from a study of blood T cell repertoires in COVID-19. Background on the study: PBMCs, B-cell-depleted T cells, or T cells provided the cDNA or gDNA that made up the material.

TCRdb's copy holds only in-frame clones and misses some; the assay was immunoSEQ multiplex PCR. Among 240,000 or so clones, over 70% were seen once, and the ten largest hold around 3.4%. The sequencing sample was made of peripheral blood. The TCR sequence derives from a woman older than 75 with acute or convalescent COVID-19.

CDR3 sequence reads: CASSEAGLFSGYTF. CDR3 nucleotides: TGTGCCAGCAGTGAAGCGGGCTTGTTTAGTGGCTACACCTTC. The J gene is TRBJ1-2, the V gene TRBV6-1; no reliable D call. Germline CDR1 is MNHNS and CDR2 is SASEGT. This CDR3 contains 14 residues. The V end lost 0 bases, the J end lost 7 bases, and 12 bases lay between the germline ends.